This T cell receptor (beta chain) derives from a study of T cell responses to AZD1222 COVID-19 vaccine. V lost 3 bases and J lost 6, with 8 bases in between. Germline V gene sequence: CDR1 KGHSH, CDR2 LQKENI. The CDR3 contains 12 residues. This table comes from immunoSEQ multiplex PCR, and its TCRdb copy is limited to in-frame clones, with some not included. The sample holds under 120,000 clones; around 90% are singletons and the top ten take roughly 1.3%. Sequencing was performed on peripheral blood, taken on day 0 of AZD1222 vaccination. The chain is built from TRBV18 and TRBJ1-2; D ambiguous. The receptor was isolated from an adult in good health. In nucleotides, the CDR3 is TGTGCCAGCTCACCCGACTCAGATGGCTACACCTTC. It codes for CASSPDSDGYTF. The entire variable domain, with the rest obtained from reference TRBV18 and TRBJ1-2, is as follows: NAGVMQNPRHLVRRRGQEARLRCSPMKGHSHVYWYRQLPEEGLKFMVYLQKENIIDESGMPKERFSAEFPKEGPSILRIQQVVRGDSAAYFCASSPDSDGYTFGSGTRLTVV.